These T cell receptor beta chains were read from a single sample in a study of early T cells in non-severe SARS-CoV-2 infection. In TCRdb, the 5' RACE reads were re-called with MiXCR into one record per CDR3 protein. The sample includes nearly 70,000 distinct CDR3 sequences, more than 3.5% of them seen just once. The source material was whole blood, sampled at baseline. These receptors were obtained from an adult who was a healthcare worker with PCR-confirmed SARS-CoV-2 infection or an uninfected control (not recorded which). The donor label of this sample is uncertain. Both conserved end residues are part of each CDR3. Fields, in order: V gene, J gene, clone size, D gene, CDR3 DNA, CDR3 protein. A D gene is named only where the DNA matches it firmly. Only some rows state a clone size, as once, few, many or a class for expanded clones.

v_call: TRBV6-6
j_call: TRBJ1-1
clone_size: many
d_call: NA
cdr3_nt: TGTGCCAGCAGTAAAATTACAGGGCCGAGTGAAGCTTTCTTT
cdr3_aa: CASSKITGPSEAFF

v_call: TRBV15
j_call: TRBJ1-2
clone_size: many
d_call: NA
cdr3_nt: TGTGCCACCAGCAGAGAACAGTCGGACTACACCTTC
cdr3_aa: CATSREQSDYTF

v_call: TRBV12-3/TRBV12-4
j_call: TRBJ1-1
clone_size: many
d_call: NA
cdr3_nt: TGTGCCAGCAGTTTAGGGGAGAACACTGAAGCTTTCTTT
cdr3_aa: CASSLGENTEAFF

v_call: TRBV2
j_call: TRBJ1-5
clone_size: many
d_call: NA
cdr3_nt: TGTGCCAGCAGAACAGGGACTGGGAGCAATCAGCCCCAGCATTTT
cdr3_aa: CASRTGTGSNQPQHF

v_call: TRBV27
j_call: TRBJ1-1
clone_size: NA
d_call: NA
cdr3_nt: TGTGCCAGCAGTTTGCCAGGGCAGAACACTGAAGCTTTCTTT
cdr3_aa: CASSLPGQNTEAFF

v_call: TRBV19
j_call: TRBJ2-7
clone_size: many
d_call: NA
cdr3_nt: TGTGCCAGTAGTATAACCGGGGACACCTCCTACGAGCAGTACTTC
cdr3_aa: CASSITGDTSYEQYF

v_call: TRBV29-1
j_call: TRBJ2-5
clone_size: NA
d_call: NA
cdr3_nt: TGCAGCGTCGGCCCAGGATACCTACAAGAGACCCAGTACTTC
cdr3_aa: CSVGPGYLQETQYF

v_call: TRBV12-3/TRBV12-4
j_call: TRBJ1-3
clone_size: few
d_call: TRBD1
cdr3_nt: TGTGCCAGCAGTTCACGGGACAGAATCTCTGAAAACACCATATATTTT
cdr3_aa: CASSSRDRISENTIYF

v_call: TRBV4-1
j_call: TRBJ1-4
clone_size: NA
d_call: NA
cdr3_nt: TGCGCCAGCAGCCAACCTGACCTCAGGGAAAAACTGTTTTTT
cdr3_aa: CASSQPDLREKLFF

v_call: TRBV7-2
j_call: TRBJ1-5
clone_size: many
d_call: TRBD1
cdr3_nt: TGTGCCAGCAGCCCCACAGGGGGCAACTATCAGCCCCAGCATTTT
cdr3_aa: CASSPTGGNYQPQHF

v_call: TRBV20-1
j_call: TRBJ2-5
clone_size: many
d_call: NA
cdr3_nt: TGCAGTGCTAGAGATTGGGCAGAGACCCAGTACTTC
cdr3_aa: CSARDWAETQYF

v_call: TRBV20-1
j_call: TRBJ1-1
clone_size: NA
d_call: NA
cdr3_nt: TGCAGTGCTAGAGATAACTCAGGGGCCAACACTGAAGCTTTCTTT
cdr3_aa: CSARDNSGANTEAFF

v_call: TRBV5-1
j_call: TRBJ2-3
clone_size: NA
d_call: NA
cdr3_nt: TGCGCCAGCAGCTTGGGTGCAGATACGCAGTATTTT
cdr3_aa: CASSLGADTQYF

v_call: TRBV27
j_call: TRBJ2-2
clone_size: many
d_call: NA
cdr3_nt: TGTGCCAGCAGTTTAGGGCAGGGGAACACCGGGGAGCTGTTTTTT
cdr3_aa: CASSLGQGNTGELFF

v_call: TRBV5-1
j_call: TRBJ2-7
clone_size: few
d_call: TRBD2
cdr3_nt: TGCGCCAGCAGTCAGGACGGGACTAGCGGTATATACGAGCAGTACTTC
cdr3_aa: CASSQDGTSGIYEQYF

v_call: TRBV6-5
j_call: TRBJ2-3
clone_size: NA
d_call: NA
cdr3_nt: TGTGCCACGAGCCCGGGGACTAGCACAGATACGCAGTATTTT
cdr3_aa: CATSPGTSTDTQYF

v_call: TRBV7-9
j_call: TRBJ1-1
clone_size: NA
d_call: NA
cdr3_nt: TGTGCCAGCAGCTTCGCCTCGACAGTAGGCGGTGAAGCTTTCTTT
cdr3_aa: CASSFASTVGGEAFF

v_call: TRBV6-6
j_call: TRBJ2-7
clone_size: many
d_call: NA
cdr3_nt: TGTGCCAGCAGGGAGGACAGTTGGAGCTCCTACGAGCAGTACTTC
cdr3_aa: CASREDSWSSYEQYF

v_call: TRBV12-3/TRBV12-4
j_call: TRBJ1-1
clone_size: NA
d_call: NA
cdr3_nt: TGTGCCAGCAGAACGGACAGACAGAACACTGAAGCTTTCTTT
cdr3_aa: CASRTDRQNTEAFF

v_call: TRBV28
j_call: TRBJ2-1
clone_size: few
d_call: TRBD1
cdr3_nt: TGTGCCAGCAGATTAGAGGGGGCCCCCCTCTACAATGAGCAGTTCTTC
cdr3_aa: CASRLEGAPLYNEQFF

v_call: TRBV6-6
j_call: TRBJ1-2
clone_size: NA
d_call: NA
cdr3_nt: TGTGCCAGCACCCCCGGGGTAAACTATGGCTACACCTTC
cdr3_aa: CASTPGVNYGYTF

v_call: TRBV20-1
j_call: TRBJ1-5
clone_size: many
d_call: NA
cdr3_nt: TGCAGTGCTAGAAATGTACCGATCAATCAGCCCCAGCATTTT
cdr3_aa: CSARNVPINQPQHF

v_call: TRBV6-5
j_call: TRBJ1-6
clone_size: many
d_call: NA
cdr3_nt: TGTGCCAGCAGTTACCCGGCCGGGGGTGTGGGTAATTCACCCCTCCACTTT
cdr3_aa: CASSYPAGGVGNSPLHF

v_call: TRBV6-5
j_call: TRBJ1-2
clone_size: NA
d_call: NA
cdr3_nt: TGTGCCACCCGGCAGTTCCTAAACTATGGCTACACCTTC
cdr3_aa: CATRQFLNYGYTF

v_call: TRBV5-1
j_call: TRBJ1-1
clone_size: many
d_call: NA
cdr3_nt: TGCGCCAGCAGCTTGTCGTTGGTAAACACTGAAGCTTTCTTT
cdr3_aa: CASSLSLVNTEAFF

v_call: TRBV5-1
j_call: TRBJ2-6
clone_size: few
d_call: TRBD1
cdr3_nt: TGCGCCAGCAGCTCCGGGACAGGGTCTGGGGCCAACGTCCTGACTTTC
cdr3_aa: CASSSGTGSGANVLTF

v_call: TRBV7-2
j_call: TRBJ2-1
clone_size: many
d_call: TRBD2
cdr3_nt: TGTGCCGGTCGATTGGCGGGGGGCAGGAATGAGCAGTTCTTC
cdr3_aa: CAGRLAGGRNEQFF

v_call: TRBV3-1
j_call: TRBJ1-5
clone_size: NA
d_call: NA
cdr3_nt: TGTGCCAGCAGCCAAGGGCGGGGGCCCAATCAGCCCCAGCATTTT
cdr3_aa: CASSQGRGPNQPQHF

v_call: TRBV3-1
j_call: TRBJ2-1
clone_size: NA
d_call: NA
cdr3_nt: TGTGCCAGCAGCCAAGCTGCGGGTCATGAGCAGTTCTTC
cdr3_aa: CASSQAAGHEQFF

v_call: TRBV7-7
j_call: TRBJ2-7
clone_size: many
d_call: NA
cdr3_nt: TGTGCTAGCAGCCCATCCGGAGGAGGGGACGAGCAGTACTTC
cdr3_aa: CASSPSGGGDEQYF

v_call: TRBV3-1
j_call: TRBJ2-4
clone_size: few
d_call: NA
cdr3_nt: TGTGCCAGCAGCCAAGCTTCTAGCCTAGCCAAAAACATTCAGTACTTC
cdr3_aa: CASSQASSLAKNIQYF

v_call: TRBV5-1
j_call: TRBJ2-5
clone_size: NA
d_call: TRBD1
cdr3_nt: TGCGCCAGCAGCCCAACAGGGGGCCAAGAGACCCAGTACTTC
cdr3_aa: CASSPTGGQETQYF

v_call: TRBV7-2
j_call: TRBJ2-3
clone_size: many
d_call: TRBD1
cdr3_nt: TGTGCCAGCAGCTTAGTGGGGACAGGGGGTGATACGCAGTATTTT
cdr3_aa: CASSLVGTGGDTQYF

v_call: TRBV11-2
j_call: TRBJ1-1
clone_size: NA
d_call: NA
cdr3_nt: TGTGCCAGCAGCTTGCCGACCTTGAACACTGAAGCTTTCTTT
cdr3_aa: CASSLPTLNTEAFF

v_call: TRBV3-1
j_call: TRBJ1-1
clone_size: NA
d_call: NA
cdr3_nt: TGTGCCAGCAGCCAAGACCAAGGAGCTTTCTTT
cdr3_aa: CASSQDQGAFF

v_call: TRBV25-1
j_call: TRBJ2-1
clone_size: many
d_call: TRBD1
cdr3_nt: TGTGCCAGCAGTGAATGGGGACAGCCGAACAATGAGCAGTTCTTC
cdr3_aa: CASSEWGQPNNEQFF

v_call: TRBV20-1
j_call: TRBJ2-3
clone_size: many
d_call: TRBD1
cdr3_nt: TGCAGTGCTAGAGTGGCAGGGGGAGGCACAGATACGCAGTATTTT
cdr3_aa: CSARVAGGGTDTQYF

v_call: TRBV20-1
j_call: TRBJ1-1
clone_size: many
d_call: TRBD1
cdr3_nt: TGCAGTGGAAACAGGGGTAGCGCTGAAGCTTTCTTT
cdr3_aa: CSGNRGSAEAFF

v_call: TRBV7-2
j_call: TRBJ2-3
clone_size: many
d_call: NA
cdr3_nt: TGTGCCAGCAGTTATGGGAGCACAGATACGCAGTATTTT
cdr3_aa: CASSYGSTDTQYF

v_call: TRBV20-1
j_call: TRBJ2-2
clone_size: NA
d_call: TRBD2
cdr3_nt: TGCAGTGCTAGAGCCAGCGGGGGTGCCGGGGAGCTGTTTTTT
cdr3_aa: CSARASGGAGELFF

v_call: TRBV10-1
j_call: TRBJ2-7
clone_size: many
d_call: NA
cdr3_nt: TGCGCCAGCAGTGAGTCGCGGACTAACCCCCGCGAGCAGTACTTC
cdr3_aa: CASSESRTNPREQYF

v_call: TRBV6-2/TRBV6-3
j_call: TRBJ2-7
clone_size: few
d_call: NA
cdr3_nt: TGTGCCAGCAATCCAGGGGGAACGGGGGTTCTACGAAGGCAGTACTTC
cdr3_aa: CASNPGGTGVLRRQYF